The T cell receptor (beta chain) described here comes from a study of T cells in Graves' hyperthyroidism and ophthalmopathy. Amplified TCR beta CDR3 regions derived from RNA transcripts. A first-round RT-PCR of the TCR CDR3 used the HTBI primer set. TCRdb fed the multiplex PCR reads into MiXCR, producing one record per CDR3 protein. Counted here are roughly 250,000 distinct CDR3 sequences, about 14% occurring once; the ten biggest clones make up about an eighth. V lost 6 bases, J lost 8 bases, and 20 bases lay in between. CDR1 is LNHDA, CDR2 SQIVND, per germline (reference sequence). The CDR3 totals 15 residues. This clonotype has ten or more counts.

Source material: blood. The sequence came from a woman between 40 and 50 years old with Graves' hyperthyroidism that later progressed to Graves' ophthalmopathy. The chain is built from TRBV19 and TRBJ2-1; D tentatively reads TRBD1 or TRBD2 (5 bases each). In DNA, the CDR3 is TGTGCCAGTAGGTCTGGGACGGGTGGGCCGGATGAGCAGTTCTTC. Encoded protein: CASRSGTGGPDEQFF.